This T cell receptor beta chain derives from a study of blood T cell repertoires in COVID-19 (dated by TCRdb to the early 2020s). Broadly, across the study: The collaborator samples originated in the United States, Italy and Spain and spanned the acute and convalescent phases of COVID-19. The prospective study material was composed of cDNA or gDNA derived from T cells, B-cell-depleted T cells, or PBMCs. Subjects who had been exposed to COVID-19, were actively infected with it, or had recovered from it provided the deeply sampled blood TCRbeta repertoires that made up the dataset. The repertoires were released in a freely available public database meant as a resource for research on the immune response to SARS-CoV-2. The samples were drawn from the first 160 participants of the ongoing ImmuneRACE study and from 1,254 subjects provided by 6 global collaborators. The sample metadata nearly always contained a de-identified subject ID, COVID-19 status, age in years and sex. Where available, HLA class I and class II types were obtained from metadata supplied by the sample provider rather than from assay-based typing. The full study reports these points: The quantity of clinical and demographic metadata differed by source and by participant and was supplied without curation.

From a lookup of the germline V gene, CDR1 and CDR2 are MNHGY and SAAAGT. Including the terminal cysteine and phenylalanine, the CDR3 comprises 15 residues. The sequence is cut down to CDR3 DNA, 45 bases in frame from base 1. Trimming costs V 5 bases and J 0 bases, and their ends lie 11 bases apart. With regard to this clone: The antigen it recognizes is unknown. Base quality data are lacking; no much larger clone is found one base away.

Participants in the prospective study were aged roughly 18 to 89 years, lived in about two dozen United States geographic areas, and enrolled through a virtual design. In the prospective study, cohorts were assigned on the basis of participant-reported clinical history obtained from a screening survey and a study questionnaire. Recovered participants in ImmuneRACE Cohort 3 were defined as having two consecutive negative NP/OP PCR tests, clearance from a healthcare professional, or resolution of symptoms. Mobile phlebotomists in the prospective study collected whole blood, serum and a nasopharyngeal or oropharyngeal swab from every participant. Participants in the prospective study had the option to provide additional blood draws and questionnaires over an approximately 2-month period. Before DNA extraction, prospective study blood samples were shipped either frozen or at room temperature. TCRbeta CDR3 regions were amplified from genomic DNA by means of the immunoSEQ Assay, a bias-controlled multiplex PCR. The study's processing was this. The number of nucleated cells in each sample was estimated from the amplification of reference gene primers within the assay. To quantify the absolute abundance of each unique TCRbeta CDR3 rearrangement, sequence reads were collapsed and filtered. For each sample, productive Simpson clonality was calculated by taking the square root of Simpson's diversity index across productive rearrangements. TCRdb retrieved this table from immuneACCESS and kept in-frame rearrangements only. Not all clones are present; in checked studies, unresolved V genes account for under half, and no reason is known for the remainder. That table furnishes V, J and clone size, whereas the DNA furnished D and trimming. The sample yields 150,000 to 200,000 clones; roughly 88% were counted once. The ten most abundant clones make up around 9.5% of the sample.

Material for sequencing was PBMCs or T cells enriched from blood (not recorded which). The chain joins TRBV6-8 to TRBJ1-3, with no confident D gene call. This clonotype was sampled from a woman between 18 and 29 years old who had recovered from COVID-19. The nucleotide sequence reads as follows: TGTGCCAGCAGTCTTCTAGCGAGCTCTGGAAACACCATATATTTT. Translated, it gives CASSLLASSGNTIYF.